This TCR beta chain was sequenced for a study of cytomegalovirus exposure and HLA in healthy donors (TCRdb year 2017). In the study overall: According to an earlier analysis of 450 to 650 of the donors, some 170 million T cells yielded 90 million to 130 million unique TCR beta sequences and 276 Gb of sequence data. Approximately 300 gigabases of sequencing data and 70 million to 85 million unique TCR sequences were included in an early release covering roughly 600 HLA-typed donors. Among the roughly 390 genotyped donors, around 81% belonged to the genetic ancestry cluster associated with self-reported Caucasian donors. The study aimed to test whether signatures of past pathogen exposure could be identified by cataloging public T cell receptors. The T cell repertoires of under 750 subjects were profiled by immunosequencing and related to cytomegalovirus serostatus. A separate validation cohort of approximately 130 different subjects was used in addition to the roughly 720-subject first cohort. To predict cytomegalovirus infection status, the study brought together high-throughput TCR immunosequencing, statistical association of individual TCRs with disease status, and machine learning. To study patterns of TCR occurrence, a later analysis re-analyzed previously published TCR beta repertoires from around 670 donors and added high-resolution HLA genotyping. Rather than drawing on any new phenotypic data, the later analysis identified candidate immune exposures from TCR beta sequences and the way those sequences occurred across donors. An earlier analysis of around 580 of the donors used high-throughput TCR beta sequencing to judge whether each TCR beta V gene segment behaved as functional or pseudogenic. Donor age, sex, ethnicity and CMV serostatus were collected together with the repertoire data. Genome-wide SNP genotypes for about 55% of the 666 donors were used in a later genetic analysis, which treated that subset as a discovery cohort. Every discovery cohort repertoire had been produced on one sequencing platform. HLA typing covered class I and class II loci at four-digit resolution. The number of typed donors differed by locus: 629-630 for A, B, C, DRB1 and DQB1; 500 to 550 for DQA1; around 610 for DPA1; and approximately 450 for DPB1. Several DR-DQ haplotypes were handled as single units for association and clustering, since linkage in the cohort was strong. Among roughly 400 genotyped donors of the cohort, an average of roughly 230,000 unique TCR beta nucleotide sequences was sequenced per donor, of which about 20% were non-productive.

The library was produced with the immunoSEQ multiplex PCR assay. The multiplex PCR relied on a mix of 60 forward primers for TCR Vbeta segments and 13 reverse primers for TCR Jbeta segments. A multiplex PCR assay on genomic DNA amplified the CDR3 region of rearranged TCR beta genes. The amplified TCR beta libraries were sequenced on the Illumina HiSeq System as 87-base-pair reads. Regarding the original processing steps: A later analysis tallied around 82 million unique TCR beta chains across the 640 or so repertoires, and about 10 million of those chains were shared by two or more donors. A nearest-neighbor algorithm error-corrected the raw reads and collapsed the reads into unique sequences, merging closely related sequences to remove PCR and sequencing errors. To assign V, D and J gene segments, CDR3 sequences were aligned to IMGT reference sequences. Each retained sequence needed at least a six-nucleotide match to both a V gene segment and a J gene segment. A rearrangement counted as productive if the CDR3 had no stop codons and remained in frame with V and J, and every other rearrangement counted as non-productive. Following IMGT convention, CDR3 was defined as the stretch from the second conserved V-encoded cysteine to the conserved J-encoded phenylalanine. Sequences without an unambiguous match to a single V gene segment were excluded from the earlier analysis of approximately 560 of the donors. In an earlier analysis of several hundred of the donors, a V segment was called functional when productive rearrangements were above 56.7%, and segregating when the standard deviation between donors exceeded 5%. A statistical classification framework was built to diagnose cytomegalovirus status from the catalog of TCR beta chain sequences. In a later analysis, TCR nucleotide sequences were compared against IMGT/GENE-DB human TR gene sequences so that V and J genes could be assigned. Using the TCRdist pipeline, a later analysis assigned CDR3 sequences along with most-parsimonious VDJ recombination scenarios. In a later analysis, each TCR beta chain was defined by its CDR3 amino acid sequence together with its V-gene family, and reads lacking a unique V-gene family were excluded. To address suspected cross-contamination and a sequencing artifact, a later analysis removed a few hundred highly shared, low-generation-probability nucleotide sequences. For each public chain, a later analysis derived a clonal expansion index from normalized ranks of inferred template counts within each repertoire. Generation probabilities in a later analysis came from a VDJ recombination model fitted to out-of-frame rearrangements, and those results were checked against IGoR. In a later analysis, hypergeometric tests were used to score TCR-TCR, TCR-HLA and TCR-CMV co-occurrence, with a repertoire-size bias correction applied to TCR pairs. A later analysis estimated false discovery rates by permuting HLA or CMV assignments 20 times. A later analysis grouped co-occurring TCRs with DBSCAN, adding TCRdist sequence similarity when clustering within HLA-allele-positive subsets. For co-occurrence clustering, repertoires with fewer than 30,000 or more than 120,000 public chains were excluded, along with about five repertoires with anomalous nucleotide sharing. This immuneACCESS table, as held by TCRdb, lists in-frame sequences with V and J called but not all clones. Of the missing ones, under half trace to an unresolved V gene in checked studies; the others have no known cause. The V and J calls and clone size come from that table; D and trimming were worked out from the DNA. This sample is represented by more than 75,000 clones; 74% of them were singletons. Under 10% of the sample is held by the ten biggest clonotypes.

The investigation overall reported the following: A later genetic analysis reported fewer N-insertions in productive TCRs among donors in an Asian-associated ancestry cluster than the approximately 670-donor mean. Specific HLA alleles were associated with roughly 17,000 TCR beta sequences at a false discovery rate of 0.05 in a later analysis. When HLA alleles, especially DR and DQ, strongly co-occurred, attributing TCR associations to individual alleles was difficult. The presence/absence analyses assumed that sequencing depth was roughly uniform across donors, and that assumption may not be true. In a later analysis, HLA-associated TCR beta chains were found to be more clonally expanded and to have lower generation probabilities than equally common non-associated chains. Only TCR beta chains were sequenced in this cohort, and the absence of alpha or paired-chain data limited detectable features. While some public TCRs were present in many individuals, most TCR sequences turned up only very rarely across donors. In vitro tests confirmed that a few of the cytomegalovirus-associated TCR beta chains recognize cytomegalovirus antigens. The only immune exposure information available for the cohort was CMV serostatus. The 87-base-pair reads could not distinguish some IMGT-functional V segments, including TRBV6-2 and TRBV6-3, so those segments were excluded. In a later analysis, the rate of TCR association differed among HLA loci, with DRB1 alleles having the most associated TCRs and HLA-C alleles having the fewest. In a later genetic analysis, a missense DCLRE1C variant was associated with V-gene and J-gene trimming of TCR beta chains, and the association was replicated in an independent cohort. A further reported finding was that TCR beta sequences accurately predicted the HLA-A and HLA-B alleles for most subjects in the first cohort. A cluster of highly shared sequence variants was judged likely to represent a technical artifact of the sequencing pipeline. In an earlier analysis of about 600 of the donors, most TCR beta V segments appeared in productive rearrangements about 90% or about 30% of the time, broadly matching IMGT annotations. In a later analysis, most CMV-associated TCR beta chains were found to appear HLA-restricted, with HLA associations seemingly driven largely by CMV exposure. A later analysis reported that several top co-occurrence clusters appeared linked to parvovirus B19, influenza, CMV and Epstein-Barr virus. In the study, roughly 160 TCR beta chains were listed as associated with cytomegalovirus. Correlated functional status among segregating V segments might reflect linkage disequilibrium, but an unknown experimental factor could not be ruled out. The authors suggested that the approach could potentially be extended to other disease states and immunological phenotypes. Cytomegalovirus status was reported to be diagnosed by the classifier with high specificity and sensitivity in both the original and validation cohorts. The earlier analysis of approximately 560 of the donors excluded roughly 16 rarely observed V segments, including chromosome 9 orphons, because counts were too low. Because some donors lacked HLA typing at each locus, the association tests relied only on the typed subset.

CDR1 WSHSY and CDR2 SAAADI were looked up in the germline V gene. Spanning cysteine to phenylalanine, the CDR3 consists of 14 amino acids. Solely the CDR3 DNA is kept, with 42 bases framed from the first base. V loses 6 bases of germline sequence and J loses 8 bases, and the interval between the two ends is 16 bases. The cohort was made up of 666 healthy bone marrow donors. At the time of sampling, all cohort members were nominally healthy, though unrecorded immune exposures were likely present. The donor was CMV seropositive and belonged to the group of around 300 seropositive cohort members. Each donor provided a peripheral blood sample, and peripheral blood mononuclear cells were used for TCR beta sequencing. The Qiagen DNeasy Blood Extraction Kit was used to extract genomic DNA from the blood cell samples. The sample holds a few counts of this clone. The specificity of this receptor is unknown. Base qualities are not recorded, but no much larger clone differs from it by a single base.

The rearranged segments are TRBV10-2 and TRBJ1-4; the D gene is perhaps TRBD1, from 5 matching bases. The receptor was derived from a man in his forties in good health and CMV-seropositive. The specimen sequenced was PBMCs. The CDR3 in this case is CASSRDWTYEKLFF. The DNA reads TGCGCCAGCAGCCGGGACTGGACATACGAAAAACTGTTTTTT.